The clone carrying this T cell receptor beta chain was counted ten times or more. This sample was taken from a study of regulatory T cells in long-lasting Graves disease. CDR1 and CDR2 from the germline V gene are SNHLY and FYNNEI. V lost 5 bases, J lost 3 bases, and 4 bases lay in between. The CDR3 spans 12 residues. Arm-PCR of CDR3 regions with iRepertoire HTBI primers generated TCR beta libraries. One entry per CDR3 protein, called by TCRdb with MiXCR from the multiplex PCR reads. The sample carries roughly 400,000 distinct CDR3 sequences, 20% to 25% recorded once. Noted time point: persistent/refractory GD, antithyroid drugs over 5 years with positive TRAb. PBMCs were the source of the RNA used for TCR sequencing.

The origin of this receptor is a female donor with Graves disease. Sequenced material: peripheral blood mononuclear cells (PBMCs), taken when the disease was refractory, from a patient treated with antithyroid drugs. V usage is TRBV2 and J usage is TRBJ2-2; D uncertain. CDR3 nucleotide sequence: TGTGCCAGCAGTCAGGACACCGGGGAGCTGTTTTTT. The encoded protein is CASSQDTGELFF.